The rows below give T cell receptor beta chains drawn from one sample of a study of blood T cell repertoires in COVID-19. TCRdb's table, derived via immunoSEQ multiplex PCR, lists solely in-frame clones and lacks some. The sample lists under 350,000 clones; 80% to 90% were seen once. Sequences were obtained from peripheral blood. Receptors originate from a man aged 40-50 years with acute or convalescent COVID-19. The CDR3 runs from the conserved cysteine through the conserved F or W.

J gene	CDR3 length	V gene	CDR3 protein
TRBJ2-1	12	TRBV5-5	CASSLETGRQFF
TRBJ1-1	15	TRBV5-1	CASSSIRTGGTEAFF
TRBJ1-2	15	TRBV11-2	CASSLEGQGARGYTF
TRBJ2-7	13	TRBV5-1	CASSPYGGGEQYF
TRBJ1-1	15	TRBV27	CASRLLQRGYTEAFF
TRBJ2-7	15	TRBV5-1	CASTVYRDRRSEQYF
TRBJ1-2	13	TRBV2	CASTQIQGYGYTF
TRBJ2-2	15	TRBV20-1	CSASGGASNTGELFF
TRBJ1-4	13	TRBV5-4	CASSLAAQEKLFF
TRBJ2-7	15	TRBV11-2	CASSLDWGSGYEQYF
TRBJ1-2	12	TRBV2	CANGTALDGYTF
TRBJ1-4	14	TRBV27	CASSLVPAGEKLFF
TRBJ2-7	13	TRBV19	CASSKQVAYEQYF
TRBJ1-4	15	TRBV5-1	CASSNTGVSNEKLFF
TRBJ1-1	14	TRBV7-3	CASSFPGGRTEAFF
TRBJ2-2	16	TRBV5-1	CASSLKGVPNTGELFF
TRBJ1-6	14	TRBV6-5	CASSYRSNNSPLHF
TRBJ2-7	15	TRBV6-5	CASSTFRGGTHEQYF
TRBJ2-7	19	TRBV5-6	CASSFFRTSGGAGSYEQYF
TRBJ1-3	14	TRBV5-8	CASSADRSGNTIYF
TRBJ1-1	13	TRBV20-1	CSASGLSGTEAFF
TRBJ2-2	15	TRBV6-5	CASRIGTLNTGELFF
TRBJ2-1	12	TRBV19	CASGGQYNEQFF
TRBJ2-3	19	TRBV4-1	CASSLTLVDVAGGSDTQYF
TRBJ2-4	13	TRBV5-1	CASSLGQASIQYF
TRBJ2-7	15	TRBV19	CASTEKTAGAYEQYF
TRBJ2-2	13	TRBV10-3	CAIGLAGDGELFF
TRBJ1-1	17	TRBV7-6	CASSPQTGDLMNTEAFF
TRBJ1-1	16	TRBV18	CASSPLVTGMNTEAFF
TRBJ2-7	15	TRBV5-1	CASTTIGRGSYEQYF
TRBJ1-2	15	TRBV2	CASTPAGRGGYGYTF
TRBJ1-6	13	TRBV6-5	CASRPTGWSPLHF
TRBJ1-5	14	TRBV6-6	CASSWTGEDQPQHF
TRBJ1-5	17	TRBV15	CATSRDLRQASNQPQHF
TRBJ1-6	12	TRBV5-4	CASSQGFSPLHF
TRBJ2-7	16	TRBV5-1	CASSLLGQGRSYEQYF
TRBJ2-7	15	TRBV3-1/TRBV3-2	CASSHSTGGSDEQYF
TRBJ2-7	15	TRBV6-5	CASSLLAGSSYEQYF
TRBJ2-7	12	TRBV12-3/TRBV12-4	CASSPTGHVQYF
TRBJ2-1	15	TRBV5-6	CASSAGVKAFNEQFF
TRBJ1-4	16	TRBV5-5	CASSLGRQGTNEKLFF
TRBJ2-2	16	TRBV7-3	CASSLRARANTGELFF
TRBJ1-2	14	TRBV9	CASSVTGQAYGYTF
TRBJ1-2	17	TRBV10-3	CAISDGTGGLWINGYTF
TRBJ1-3	15	TRBV9	CASSFSGSSGNTIYF
TRBJ2-1	13	TRBV4-2	CASSQESVNEQFF
TRBJ1-6	20	TRBV27	CASSSSHPLARTGRNSPLHF
TRBJ1-4	14	TRBV7-9	CASSLTGGSEKLFF
TRBJ1-6	14	TRBV7-2	CASSLGGSNSPLHF
TRBJ2-7	16	TRBV7-2	CASSLNPAGVSYEQYF
TRBJ2-3	17	TRBV5-4	CASSSETGAPLTDTQYF
TRBJ1-1	13	TRBV2	CAKRRERFGEAFF
TRBJ2-3	13	TRBV5-6	CASSTGWTDTQYF
TRBJ1-6	13	TRBV6-1	CASSEEGRSPLHF
TRBJ2-7	14	TRBV14	CASSPAQGRYEQYF
TRBJ1-5	13	TRBV6-5	CATQFDRVQPQHF
TRBJ2-7	17	TRBV13	CASSSPGQVLGDYEQYF